This T cell receptor beta chain originates from a study of human T cells and chemical hapten exposure. Study observations and caveats: TCRs whose frequency exceeded 1 in 1000 remained the same following DPC sensitization.

Time point: patch test 2, 6 weeks after DPC sensitization. As for treatment: therapeutic diphenylcyclopropenone sensitization with weekly scalp DPC. This CDR3 is 15 amino acids long. The V and J ends lost 2 bases and 6 bases, in that order; junction bases with no gene match: 10. CDR1 is MDHEN and CDR2 is SYDVKM in the germline V gene. The library put unique molecular identifiers onto individual cDNA molecules. Via MiXCR, TCRdb re-called the RACE reads, giving one row per CDR3 protein. The sample carries about 40,000 distinct CDR3 sequences, 3% to 4% recorded once. This clonotype was found a few times. Its specificity is not known.

The chain carries TRBV28 and TRBJ2-7, with TRBD2 identical over 7 bases. The source was whole blood, collected in connection with sensitization to the hapten diphenylcyclopropenone (DPC). The sequence derives from a man aged 35 to 55 with alopecia areata. Some clones in this sample may be carry-over from other donors' samples. The CDR3 region is CASSLGGRAPLEQYF. In DNA, the CDR3 is TGTGCCAGCAGTTTAGGCGGGAGAGCCCCCCTCGAGCAGTACTTC.